A selection of T cell receptor beta chains follows, all from one sample in a study of OX40 agonist ivuxolimab in advanced cancers. The table came from immunoSEQ multiplex PCR; TCRdb's copy has only in-frame clones and leaves some out. The table has tens of thousands of clones, roughly nine tenths seen once. This material consisted of CD4+ or CD8+ T cells sorted from blood, taken in a trial of the OX40 agonist ivuxolimab. The receptors were gathered from an adult with an advanced solid tumor such as melanoma, head and neck, liver or kidney cancer. The CDR3 runs from the conserved cysteine through the conserved F or W. The D gene is left open where the match is weak. Clone size, where shown, is once, few, many, or a class for clones that have expanded.

V gene,clone size,J gene,D gene,CDR3 DNA,CDR3 protein
TRBV6-1,.,TRBJ2-1,.,TGTGCCAGCAGGAACCCGCCCTACAATGAGCAGTTCTTC,CASRNPPYNEQFF
TRBV5-1,.,TRBJ2-7,.,TGCGCCAGCAGCCTCCAGAGCTCCTACGAGCAGTACTTC,CASSLQSSYEQYF
TRBV9,.,TRBJ2-1,TRBD2,TGTGCCAGCAGCGTAGCTGCGCGGGGGGCCGTTTACAATGAGCAGTTCTTC,CASSVAARGAVYNEQFF
TRBV11-2,.,TRBJ2-1,TRBD1,TGTGCCAGCAGCTTACGTCCAGGACAGGGGTCTGAGCAGTTCTTC,CASSLRPGQGSEQFF
TRBV5-1,.,TRBJ1-1,.,TGCGCCAGCAGCTTGGAACCGGTGAACACTGAAGCTTTCTTT,CASSLEPVNTEAFF
TRBV9,.,TRBJ2-7,.,TGTGCCAGCAGCCCCCGACAGAACTCCTACGAGCAGTACTTC,CASSPRQNSYEQYF
TRBV7-2,few,TRBJ2-3,TRBD1,TGTGCCAGCAGCCTGTGGCGCACCTCAGGGGGAAGCACAGATACGCAGTATTTT,CASSLWRTSGGSTDTQYF
TRBV5-6,.,TRBJ2-7,TRBD1,TGTGCCAGCAGCCCGCCGACAGGGAGCTACGAGCAGTACTTC,CASSPPTGSYEQYF
TRBV6-1,few,TRBJ2-1,.,TGTGCCAGCAGTGAAGTGCCGGGGGCAGGTGCCTACAATGAGCAGTTCTTC,CASSEVPGAGAYNEQFF
TRBV7-3,.,TRBJ2-5,TRBD2,TGTGCCAGCAGCTTCATCGGGACTAGTCGAGAGACCCAGTACTTC,CASSFIGTSRETQYF
TRBV29-1,.,TRBJ1-1,.,TGCAGCGTGGGGGGCTACTCTGAAGCTTTCTTT,CSVGGYSEAFF
TRBV6-1,.,TRBJ2-7,.,TGTGCCAGCAGAAGGGCGGACCCCTACGAGCAGTACTTC,CASRRADPYEQYF
TRBV6-5,.,TRBJ2-7,.,TGTGCCAGCAGTTACAGGGACCCTTACGAGCAGTACTTC,CASSYRDPYEQYF
TRBV29-1,once,TRBJ2-3,.,TGCAGCGTTGAAGCGGGGACGGATACGCAGTATTTT,CSVEAGTDTQYF
TRBV11-2,.,TRBJ2-7,.,TGTGCCAGCAGCTTAGGATACGGGGCGGGCGAGCAGTACTTC,CASSLGYGAGEQYF
TRBV28,.,TRBJ1-5,.,TGTGCCAGCAGTTCCTTGGGGGATAATAGCAATCAGCCCCAGCATTTT,CASSSLGDNSNQPQHF
TRBV14,.,TRBJ2-3,.,TGTGCCAGCAGCCAAGATATAGGGTACACAGATACGCAGTATTTT,CASSQDIGYTDTQYF
TRBV7-6,.,TRBJ2-3,TRBD2,TGTGCCAGCAGCTTAGAGACTAGCGGGAGTACAGATACGCAGTATTTT,CASSLETSGSTDTQYF
TRBV7-6,few,TRBJ2-7,.,TGTGCCAGCAGCCCCTCACTATACTCCTACGAGCAGTACTTC,CASSPSLYSYEQYF
TRBV5-1,few,TRBJ1-1,.,TGCGCCAGCAGCTTACAATTGGGGGGGAACACTGAAGCTTTCTTT,CASSLQLGGNTEAFF
TRBV5-1,.,TRBJ1-2,.,TGCGCCAGCAGCTTACAGAAAAACTATGGCTACACCTTC,CASSLQKNYGYTF
TRBV28,.,TRBJ2-1,.,TGTGCCAGCAGTTCGCACAGAGGGTACAATGAGCAGTTCTTC,CASSSHRGYNEQFF
TRBV5-1,.,TRBJ2-1,TRBD2,TGCGCCAGCAGCTTGGGCACTAGCGCGTACAATGAGCAGTTCTTC,CASSLGTSAYNEQFF
TRBV27,.,TRBJ1-2,.,TGTGCCAGCAGTTTCCAGGACAGCTATGGCTACACCTTC,CASSFQDSYGYTF
TRBV10-3,.,TRBJ2-5,TRBD2,TGTGCCATCAGTGCCCCGGGGGGGGAGACCCAGTACTTC,CAISAPGGETQYF
TRBV6-6,.,TRBJ2-7,.,TGTGCCAGCAGTCCCGGGAAACGGAAGGACGAGCAGTACTTC,CASSPGKRKDEQYF
TRBV28,.,TRBJ1-2,.,TGTGCCAGCAGTTTTGGGTCGAACTATGGCTACACCTTC,CASSFGSNYGYTF
TRBV18,.,TRBJ2-1,.,TGTGCCAGCTCACCCGCTGGGGGGTCTGAGCAGTTCTTC,CASSPAGGSEQFF
TRBV10-2,few,TRBJ2-5,TRBD1,TGCGCCAGCAGGCGGACAGGGAGGGAGACCCAGTACTTC,CASRRTGRETQYF
TRBV7-2,.,TRBJ1-2,.,TGTGCCAGCAGCTTAAAAAGCGGAACAACTAACTATGGCTACACCTTC,CASSLKSGTTNYGYTF
TRBV6-5,once,TRBJ2-1,.,TGTGCCAGCAGTTACGGGGGGAACTCCTACAATGAGCAGTTCTTC,CASSYGGNSYNEQFF
TRBV9,.,TRBJ2-3,.,TGTGCCAGCAGCGTAAGTCGGGTTCGCACAGATACGCAGTATTTT,CASSVSRVRTDTQYF
TRBV5-4,.,TRBJ2-2,TRBD2,TGTGCCAGCAGCCTGGGGAGGGGCACGAACACCGGGGAGCTGTTTTTT,CASSLGRGTNTGELFF
TRBV7-9,.,TRBJ2-3,.,TGTGCCAGCAGCTTAGTCTTAGCTGCTAGCACAGATACGCAGTATTTT,CASSLVLAASTDTQYF
TRBV5-6,.,TRBJ2-2,.,TGTGCCAGCAGCTTGTTCGACAGGGAGGGCGGGGAGCTGTTTTTT,CASSLFDREGGELFF
TRBV6-1,.,TRBJ1-4,.,TGTGCCAGCAGTGAAGCGAGAAGGCTCTACGAAAAACTGTTTTTT,CASSEARRLYEKLFF
TRBV9,.,TRBJ2-1,.,TGTGCCAGCAGCGTCCAAGGGGCCCACAATGAGCAGTTCTTC,CASSVQGAHNEQFF
TRBV6-1,.,TRBJ2-7,.,TGTGCCAGCAGTGTAGGCCTCCACGTGTCCTACGAGCAGTACTTC,CASSVGLHVSYEQYF
TRBV19,once,TRBJ2-7,.,TGTGCCATGGCGACGGCGGAAGGGTGCCCTGATTCCTACGAGCAGTACTTC,CAMATAEGCPDSYEQYF
TRBV6-6,.,TRBJ2-7,.,TGTGCCAGCAGTTACTACGAAAGGGGGGACGAGCAGTACTTC,CASSYYERGDEQYF
TRBV6-5,.,TRBJ2-7,.,TGTGCCACCCAGGTCGGGCCTGCACAGGGCGAGCAGTACTTC,CATQVGPAQGEQYF